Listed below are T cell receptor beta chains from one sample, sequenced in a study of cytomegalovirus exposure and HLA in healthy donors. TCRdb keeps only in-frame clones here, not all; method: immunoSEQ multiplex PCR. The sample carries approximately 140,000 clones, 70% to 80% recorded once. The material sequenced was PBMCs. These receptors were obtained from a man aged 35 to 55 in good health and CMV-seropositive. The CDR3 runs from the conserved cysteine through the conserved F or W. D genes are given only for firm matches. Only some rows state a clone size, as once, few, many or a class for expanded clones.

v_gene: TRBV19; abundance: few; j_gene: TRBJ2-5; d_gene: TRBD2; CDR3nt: TGTGCCAGTAGTGCGGATTCAGCGGGAGGAGAGACCCAGTACTTC; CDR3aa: CASSADSAGGETQYF
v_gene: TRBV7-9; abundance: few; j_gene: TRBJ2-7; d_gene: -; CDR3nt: TGTTCCAGCAGCCCGAACTGGTGGAGGGGAATTACCTACGAGCAGTACTTC; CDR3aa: CSSSPNWWRGITYEQYF
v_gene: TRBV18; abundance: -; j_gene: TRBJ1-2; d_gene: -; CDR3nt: TGTGCCAGCTCCGAAGGGGCTAACTATGGCTACACCTTC; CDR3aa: CASSEGANYGYTF
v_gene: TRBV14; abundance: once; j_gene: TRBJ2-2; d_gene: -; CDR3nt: TGTGCCAGCACCCCAGTGGCCACCGGGGAGCTGTTTTTT; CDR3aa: CASTPVATGELFF
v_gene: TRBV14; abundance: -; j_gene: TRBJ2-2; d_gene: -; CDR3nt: TGTGCCAGCAGCCAAGGCTTTAGGGGGAACACCGGGGAGCTGTTTTTT; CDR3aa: CASSQGFRGNTGELFF
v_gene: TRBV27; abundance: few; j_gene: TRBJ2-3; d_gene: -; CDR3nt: TGTGCCAGCAGTTTATGGGCTAGCACAGATACGCAGTATTTT; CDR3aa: CASSLWASTDTQYF
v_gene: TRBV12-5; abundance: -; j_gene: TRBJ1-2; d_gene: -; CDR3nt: TGTGCTAGTGGTTTGACGGGACAAGTAAATGGCTACACCTTC; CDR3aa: CASGLTGQVNGYTF
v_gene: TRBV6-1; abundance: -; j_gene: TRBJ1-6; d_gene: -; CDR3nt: TGTGCCAGCAGTGTACTGACCGGACTGAGCTCCTATAATTCACCCCTCCACTTT; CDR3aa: CASSVLTGLSSYNSPLHF
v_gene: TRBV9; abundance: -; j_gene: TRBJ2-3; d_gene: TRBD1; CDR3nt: TGTGCCAGCAGCGTGACAAGGACAGGGAACACAGATACGCAGTATTTT; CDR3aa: CASSVTRTGNTDTQYF
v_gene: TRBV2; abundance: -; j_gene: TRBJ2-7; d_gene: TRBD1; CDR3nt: TGTGCCAGCTGTTACCTGCTGACAGGGGGTAGGGACGAGCAGTACTTC; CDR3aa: CASCYLLTGGRDEQYF
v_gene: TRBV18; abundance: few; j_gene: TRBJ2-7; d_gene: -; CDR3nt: TGTGCCAGCTCTTTTAACCAGGCTTCCTACGAGCAGTACTTC; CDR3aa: CASSFNQASYEQYF
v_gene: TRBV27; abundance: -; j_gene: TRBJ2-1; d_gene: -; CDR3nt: TGTGCCACTCGTTCGAGGGTTGGAGGCTACAATGAGCAGTTCTTC; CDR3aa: CATRSRVGGYNEQFF
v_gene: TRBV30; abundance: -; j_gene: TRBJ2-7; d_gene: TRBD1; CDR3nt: TGTGCCTGGAGTGTACGAAGTATCCGGGACAGTGAGTCCTACGAGCAGTACTTC; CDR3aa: CAWSVRSIRDSESYEQYF
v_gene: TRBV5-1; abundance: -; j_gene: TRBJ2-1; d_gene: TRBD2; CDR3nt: TGCGCCAGCAGCTTGCGGGGAGCGTGGGAGGGGTGGAATGAGCAGTTCTTC; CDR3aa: CASSLRGAWEGWNEQFF
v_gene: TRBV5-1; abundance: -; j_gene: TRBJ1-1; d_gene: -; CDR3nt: TGCGCCAGCAGCTTCGAGGCGAACACTGAAGCTTTCTTT; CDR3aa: CASSFEANTEAFF
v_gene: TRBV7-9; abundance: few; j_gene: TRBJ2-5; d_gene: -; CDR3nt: TGTGCCAGCAGCTCACAGAACCAAGAGACCCAGTACTTC; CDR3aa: CASSSQNQETQYF
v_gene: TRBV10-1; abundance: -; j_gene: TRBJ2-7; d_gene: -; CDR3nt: TGCGCCAGCAGCAGGGGATACGAGCAGTACTTC; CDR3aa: CASSRGYEQYF
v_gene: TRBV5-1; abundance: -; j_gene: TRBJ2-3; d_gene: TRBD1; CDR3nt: TGCGCCAGCAGCTTGGGGCAGGGGGCCCCAGATACGCAGTATTTT; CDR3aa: CASSLGQGAPDTQYF
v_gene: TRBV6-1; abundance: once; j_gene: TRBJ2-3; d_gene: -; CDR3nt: TGTGCCAGCAGTGAAAGGGGGCTGGGACTAGGAAGCGCAGATACGCAGTATTTT; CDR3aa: CASSERGLGLGSADTQYF
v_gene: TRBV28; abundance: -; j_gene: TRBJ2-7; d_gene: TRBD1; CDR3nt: TGTGCCAGCAGGGTCGCCGGGACAGGAACTTACGAGCAGTACTTC; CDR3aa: CASRVAGTGTYEQYF
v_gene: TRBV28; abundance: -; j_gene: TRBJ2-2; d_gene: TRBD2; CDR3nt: TGTGCCAGCAGGGGACTAGCGGGGCGTACCGGGGAGCTGTTTTTT; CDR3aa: CASRGLAGRTGELFF
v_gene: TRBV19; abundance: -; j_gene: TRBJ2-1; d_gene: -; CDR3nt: TGTGCCAGTAGTGAGGTACACGGCTACAATGAGCAGTTCTTC; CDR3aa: CASSEVHGYNEQFF
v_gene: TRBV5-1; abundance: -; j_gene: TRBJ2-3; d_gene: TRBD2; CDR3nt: TGCGCCAGCAGGAAGGGACTAGCGGCAGATACGCAGTATTTT; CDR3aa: CASRKGLAADTQYF
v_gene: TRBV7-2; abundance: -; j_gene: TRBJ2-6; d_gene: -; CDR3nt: TGTGCCAGCAGCTTAAACAGGGTCATCTCTGGGGCCAACGGCCTGACTTTC; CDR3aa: CASSLNRVISGANGLTF